This T cell receptor (beta chain) was found in a study of blood T cells in healthy people across ages. Whole-study findings and limits: Long-lived donors carried more naive CD4+ cells and greater diversity than aged donors.

Trimming cost V 2 bases and J 4 bases; bases outside gene matches: 9. The V gene's germline CDR1 is SGHKS and CDR2 YYEKEE (reference sequence). The CDR3 sequence is 16 residues long. Combining a sample-barcoded 5' primer with a J-beta primer mix, a second PCR ran for about 7 to 12 cycles. One entry per CDR3 protein results from TCRdb running MiXCR on the 5' RACE reads. Of 1.5 million or so distinct CDR3 sequences listed, roughly 43% were seen once; the top ten hold approximately 4%. The authors drew about 9.9 milliliters of peripheral blood from each donor. With respect to this clonotype: The antigen remains undetermined.

The chain joins TRBV5-5 to TRBJ2-1; 7 bases align to TRBD1. The source of this sequence is a woman aged 18-35 years in good health. The sequencing input was blood. The CDR3 nucleotides are TGTGCCAGCAGCTTACGCTACAGGGGACCTTACAATGAGCAGTTCTTC. Protein: CASSLRYRGPYNEQFF. Filled out from reference TRBV5-5 and TRBJ2-1, the complete variable domain reads DAGVTQSPTHLIKTRGQQVTLRCSPISGHKSVSWYQQVLGQGPQFIFQYYEKEERGRGNFPDRFSARQFPNYSSELNVNALLLGDSALYLCASSLRYRGPYNEQFFGPGTRLTVL.